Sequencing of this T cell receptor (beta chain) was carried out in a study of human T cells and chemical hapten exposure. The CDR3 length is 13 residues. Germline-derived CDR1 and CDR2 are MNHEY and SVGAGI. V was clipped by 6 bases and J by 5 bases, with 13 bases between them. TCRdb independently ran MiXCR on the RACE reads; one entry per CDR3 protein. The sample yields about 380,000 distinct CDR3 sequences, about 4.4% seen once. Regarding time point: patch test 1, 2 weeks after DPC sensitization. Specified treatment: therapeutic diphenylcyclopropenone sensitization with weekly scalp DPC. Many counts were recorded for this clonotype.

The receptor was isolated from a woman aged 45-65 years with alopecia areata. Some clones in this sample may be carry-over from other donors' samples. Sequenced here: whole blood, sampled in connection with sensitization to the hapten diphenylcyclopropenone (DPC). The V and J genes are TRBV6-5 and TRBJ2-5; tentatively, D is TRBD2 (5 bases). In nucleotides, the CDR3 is TGTGCCAGCAGGGCATCCGGGGTGGAGACCCAGTACTTC. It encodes CASRASGVETQYF.